Below, 32 T cell receptor beta chains from the same sample are listed, as sequenced in a study of cytomegalovirus exposure and HLA in healthy donors. The study ran its PCR with 60 Vbeta and 13 Jbeta primers. Using immunoSEQ multiplex PCR, the repertoire was profiled, and TCRdb retains in-frame clones only, with some absent. The sample carries over 100,000 clones, about 78% recorded once. What was sequenced was PBMCs. The receptor set was obtained from a woman aged 40 to 50 in good health and CMV-seropositive.

The chain recombines TRBV30 with TRBJ1-2, with D perhaps TRBD1 (5 bases). V lost 6 bases and J 4 bases, leaving 15 bases between the germline ends. CDR1 and CDR2 (germline): GTSNPN, SVGIG (reference sequence). This CDR3 has 13 residues. DNA for the CDR3: TGTGCCTGTCAGCAGCAGGGCCTCTATGGCTACACCTTC. Its translation: CACQQQGLYGYTF.

The chain carries TRBV5-6 and TRBJ1-1; D is unclear. The CDR3 covers 16 residues. Germline values: CDR1 SGHDT, CDR2 YYEEEE. Trimming cost V 0 bases and J 1 base, with 13 bases left between them. The CDR3 spells CASSLGGYSRNTEAFF. DNA for the CDR3: TGTGCCAGCAGCTTGGGCGGATATTCAAGGAACACTGAAGCTTTCTTT.

The chain employs TRBV30 and TRBJ1-2; D gene uncertain. V dropped 4 bases and J dropped 4 bases, with 19 bases sitting between them. This CDR3 has 15 residues. Germline V gives CDR1 GTSNPN, CDR2 SVGIG (reference sequence). The CDR3 DNA is TGTGCCTGGACCTCTTGGGGAGAGGGAACCTATGGCTACACCTTC. Encoded protein: CAWTSWGEGTYGYTF. The variable domain in full, with the rest retrieved from reference TRBV30 and TRBJ1-2, is SQTIHQWPATLVQPVGSPLSLECTVEGTSNPNLYWYRQAAGRGLQLLFYSVGIGQISSEVPQNLSASRPQDRQFILSSKKLLLSDSGFYLCAWTSWGEGTYGYTFGSGTRLTVV.

The V and J genes are TRBV9 and TRBJ1-5, with D perhaps matching TRBD1 (5 bases). The V gene lost 0 bases and the J gene lost 5 bases, with 9 bases spanning the gap. The CDR3 length is 14 residues. Germline assignment: CDR1 SGDLS and CDR2 YYNGEE. The CDR3 DNA sequence: TGTGCCAGCAGCGTAGATTCGGGGGATCAGCCCCAGCATTTT. Residues: CASSVDSGDQPQHF.

This chain joins TRBV2 and TRBJ1-1, with D perhaps TRBD1 (5 bases). Germline V gene data show CDR1 as SNHLY and CDR2 as FYNNEI. Trimming stripped 3 bases from V and 0 bases from J, with 11 bases between. This CDR3 region has 15 residues. The CDR3, as DNA: TGTGCCAGCAGTGATGGGGCGCGGATGAACACTGAAGCTTTCTTT. This encodes CASSDGARMNTEAFF.

Remarks on this clone: This CDR3 fails to terminate in the conserved phenylalanine or tryptophan, so it likely reflects a read error. The DNA is left out, because the CDR3 cannot be placed on it with certainty; the CDR3 is given as TCRdb lists it. This rearrangement joins TRBV29-1 to TRBJ1-1; TRBD1 is taken as the D call from the table, unchecked against the DNA. Both ends counted, the CDR3 spans 9 residues. Germline V CDR1 and CDR2: SQVTM, ANQGSEA. CDR3 protein: CSVGGTGPK.

J is TRBJ1-1 and V is TRBV6-1, with 9 positions matching TRBD1. CDR1 is MNHNS, CDR2 SASEGT, per germline. The V segment lost 5 bases and the J segment 2 bases; nucleotides outside the gene matches: 3. The CDR3 is 14 residues long. The CDR3 sequence is CASSRDRVNTEAFF. The CDR3 DNA sequence: TGTGCCAGCAGTCGGGACAGGGTCAACACTGAAGCTTTCTTT.

The chain carries TRBV7-2 and TRBJ1-2; no reliable D call. This CDR3 is 12 amino acids long. Germline values: CDR1 SGHTA, CDR2 FQGNSA. Trimming shortened V by 5 bases and J by 7 bases, and 11 bases separated the two germline ends. The CDR3 loop reads CASSPDFGGYTF. The CDR3 DNA reads TGTGCCAGCAGCCCAGATTTTGGTGGCTACACCTTC.

This rearrangement joins TRBV9 to TRBJ1-1; a weak D match, TRBD1 (6 bases). CDR3 size: 16 residues. V was cut by 4 bases and J by 3 bases, with 19 bases left in between. Germline V CDR1 and CDR2: SGDLS, YYNGEE. In DNA, the CDR3 is TGTGCCAGCAGCCCCCGTCTCGGGAGGGGGTACACTGAAGCTTTCTTT. It translates to CASSPRLGRGYTEAFF.

The chain uses TRBV18 and TRBJ2-3, with a tentative D call TRBD2 (6 bases). Looked up from germline, CDR1 is KGHSH and CDR2 is LQKENI. There are 14 residues in the CDR3. Trimming took 6 bases from V and 6 from J, leaving 16 bases between them. CDR3 sequence reads: CASSRLDGGDTQYF. The DNA of the CDR3 is TGTGCCAGCTCGCGTCTAGATGGAGGGGATACGCAGTATTTT.

This clone is a singleton in its sample. The V call is TRBV14, the J call TRBJ1-4, with 9 positions matching TRBD1. The trim removed 2 bases at V and 4 bases at J, leaving 8 bases unmatched. The germline CDR1 and CDR2 sequences are SGHDN and FVKESK. The CDR3 is made up of 17 amino acids. CDR3 region: CASSQTGQGWGNEKLFF. In DNA, the CDR3 is TGTGCCAGCAGCCAAACCGGACAGGGGTGGGGTAATGAAAAACTGTTTTTT.

This clone was seen once. J is TRBJ1-5 and V is TRBV5-1; D is perhaps TRBD1 (6 bases). The V end was cut by 5 bases, the J end by 1 base, with 10 bases between. The CDR3 sequence is 14 residues long. The germline V gene has CDR1 SGHRS and CDR2 YFSETQ. CDR3 nucleotide sequence: TGCGCCAGCAGGGAAGGGACAAGCAATCAGCCCCAGCATTTT. As protein: CASREGTSNQPQHF.

The CDR3 DNA follows: TGTGCCAGCAGCCCCTCGGGGACTAGCGGGCACAATGAGCAGTTCTTC. This gives the protein CASSPSGTSGHNEQFF. This chain links TRBV7-3 with TRBJ2-1; 12 bases match TRBD2. Germline V gene sequence: CDR1 SGHTA, CDR2 FQGTGA. Trimming cost V 5 bases and J 5 bases; bases outside gene matches: 7. The CDR3 is 16 residues long. The full variable domain, rest sourced from reference TRBV7-3 and TRBJ2-1, is GAGVSQTPSNKVTEKGKYVELRCDPISGHTALYWYRQSLGQGPEFLIYFQGTGAADDSGLPNDRFFAVRPEGSVSTLKIQRTERGDSAVYLCASSPSGTSGHNEQFFGPGTRLTVL.

V and J are TRBV11-3 and TRBJ2-5; 7 bases match TRBD2. CDR3 size: 15 residues. The J segment lost 3 bases and the V segment lost 4 bases, leaving 8 bases of the junction unmatched. In germline, CDR1 is SGHNT, CDR2 YENEEA. The CDR3 DNA reads TGTGCCAGCAGCTCACCTCCGGGAGGAGAAGAGACCCAGTACTTC. Translated: CASSSPPGGEETQYF.

The CDR3 protein is CAGVQGGGTEAFF. The CDR3 nucleotides are TGTGCCGGGGTCCAGGGGGGAGGCACTGAAGCTTTCTTT. The chain couples TRBV2 to TRBJ1-1; TRBD1 agrees at 7 bases. CDR3 size: 13 residues. V trimming: 11 bases; J trimming: 4 bases; junction bases outside the gene matches: 10. The germline V gene has CDR1 SNHLY and CDR2 FYNNEI.

The gene calls are TRBV27 and TRBJ2-7; D unclear. Germline CDR1 reads MNHEY; CDR2 reads SMNVEV (reference sequence). The V end was cut by 6 bases, the J end by 2 bases, with 11 bases between. The CDR3 has 13 residues. The CDR3 bases are TGTGCCAGCAGCCGCTATCCCCCCTACGAGCAGTACTTC. Its translation: CASSRYPPYEQYF.

CDR3 residues: CASSLAGDSYEQYF. The CDR3 DNA follows: TGTGCCAGCAGCTTGGCGGGGGACTCCTACGAGCAGTACTTC. The V and J genes are TRBV5-5 and TRBJ2-7, with a weak D call TRBD2 (6 bases). With 0 bases removed from V and 0 bases from J, the gap between germline ends came to 7 bases. This CDR3 contains 14 residues. Germline assignment: CDR1 SGHKS and CDR2 YYEKEE (reference sequence).

This rearrangement joins TRBV6-6 to TRBJ2-5; TRBD2 is a possible D gene (6 bases). The CDR3 loop spans 13 amino acids. V lost 6 bases and J lost 2, with 10 bases in between. Germline V gene data show CDR1 as MNHNY and CDR2 as SVGAGI (reference sequence). CDR3 amino acids: CASSRDLQETQYF. The DNA of the CDR3 is TGTGCCAGCAGCCGGGACTTACAAGAGACCCAGTACTTC.

This rearrangement joins TRBV5-4 to TRBJ2-1; no clear D gene. Germline CDR1 is SGHNT and CDR2 is YYREEE (reference sequence). With 4 bases removed from V and 9 bases from J, the gap between germline ends came to 8 bases. This CDR3 comprises 11 residues. The CDR3 DNA sequence: TGTGCCAGCAGCGGTAGTGGTGAGCAGTTCTTC. This translates into CASSGSGEQFF. Looking up the rest from reference TRBV5-4 and TRBJ2-1 gives the full variable domain: ETGVTQSPTHLIKTRGQQVTLRCSSQSGHNTVSWYQQALGQGPQFIFQYYREEENGRGNFPPRFSGLQFPNYSSELNVNALELDDSALYLCASSGSGEQFFGPGTRLTVL.

The V call is TRBV30, the J call TRBJ2-3, with D hard to call. CDR1 and CDR2 from the germline V gene are GTSNPN and SVGIG (reference sequence). The CDR3 is made up of 12 amino acids. Trimming stripped 4 bases from V and 1 base from J, with 6 bases between. CDR3 nucleotides: TGTGCCTGGACCAGCGGCACAGATACGCAGTATTTT. Translation gives CAWTSGTDTQYF.

The chain recombines TRBV29-1 with TRBJ2-1; D is possibly TRBD1 (5 bases). There are 13 residues in the CDR3. V was trimmed by 6 bases and J by 6 bases, leaving 15 bases between them. Germline CDR1 is SQVTM and CDR2 is ANQGSEA. The CDR3 DNA sequence: TGCAGCGTACAGGACCCCCCAATCAATGAGCAGTTCTTC. Translation: CSVQDPPINEQFF.

V and J are TRBV6-5 and TRBJ2-7; TRBD1 aligns across 7 bases. J lost 5 bases, V lost 2 bases, and 3 bases had no gene match. CDR1 and CDR2 (germline): MNHEY, SVGAGI. The CDR3 sequence is 13 residues long. The CDR3 region has the DNA TGTGCCAGCAGTTACCGGGACAGCCACGAGCAGTACTTC. Translation gives CASSYRDSHEQYF.

CDR3 DNA: TGCGCCAGCAGTCAACCTCACTCACGGCGGGAAGCAGGGAAGGACACTGAAGCTTTCTTT. This gives the protein CASSQPHSRREAGKDTEAFF. The rearrangement joins TRBV23-1 to TRBJ1-1; D might be TRBD1 (5 bases). TRBV23-1 carries the ORF label, with uncertain function. This CDR3 is 20 amino acids long. Trimming cost V 2 bases and J 3 bases, with 28 bases left between them.

The J gene is TRBJ1-1, the V gene TRBV6-1; D may be TRBD1 (6 bases). Germline loops: CDR1 MNHNS, CDR2 SASEGT. Between the trimmed V and J ends, which lost 4 bases and 7 bases, there was a span of 13 bases. The CDR3 sequence is 13 residues long. In DNA, the CDR3 is TGTGCCAGCAGTGCCCTACAGGGTTTTGAAGCTTTCTTT. This codes for CASSALQGFEAFF.

The genes are TRBV27 and TRBJ2-1, with TRBD1 as a possible D gene (7 bases). The CDR3 spans 16 residues. Germline CDR1 and CDR2: MNHEY and SMNVEV (reference sequence). V lost 5 bases to trimming and J lost 4 bases, with 18 bases between them. The CDR3 DNA reads as TGTGCCAGCAGTCCCCACGGAGGGGGCACTTACAATGAGCAGTTCTTC. Translated, it gives CASSPHGGGTYNEQFF.

CDR3 residues: CAISDTGAPTGELFF. The DNA of the CDR3 is TGTGCCATCAGTGATACAGGGGCTCCTACCGGGGAGCTGTTTTTT. This chain links TRBV10-3 with TRBJ2-2; 7 bases align to TRBD1. Per germline, CDR1 ENHRY and CDR2 SYGVKD. V lost 3 bases, J lost 5 bases, and 6 bases stayed unmatched. This CDR3 contains 15 residues.

This chain connects TRBV6-5 to TRBJ2-7; TRBD1 is a possible D gene (6 bases). The CDR3 totals 13 residues. V lost 2 bases to trimming and J lost 5 bases, with 10 bases between them. CDR1 and CDR2 (germline): MNHEY, SVGAGI. CDR3 in DNA: TGTGCCAGCAGTTACCGCAGGGGTCACGAGCAGTACTTC. It codes for CASSYRRGHEQYF.

The chain couples TRBV10-3 to TRBJ2-7; TRBD2 matches 7 bases. Trimming took 5 bases from V and 2 from J; bases not matched to a gene: 6. This CDR3 has 14 residues. Germline V gene data show CDR1 as ENHRY and CDR2 as SYGVKD. CDR3 DNA sequence: TGTGCCATCAGTCTACTAGCGCCGACCTACGAGCAGTACTTC. It encodes CAISLLAPTYEQYF.

The chain couples TRBV7-9 to TRBJ1-4; TRBD1 matches at 7 bases. Germline CDR1 is SEHNR and CDR2 is FQNEAQ (reference sequence). This CDR3 spans 15 amino acids. Trimming took 5 bases from V and 4 from J; bases not matched to a gene: 7. CDR3 protein: CASSPMGTDNEKLFF. The DNA of the CDR3 is TGTGCCAGCAGCCCCATGGGGACAGATAATGAAAAACTGTTTTTT.

CDR3 nucleotide sequence: TGTGCCAGTAGTATTCAGGGGTCGGAGCAGCCCCAGCATTTT. It encodes CASSIQGSEQPQHF. J is TRBJ1-5 and V is TRBV19; D might be TRBD1 (6 bases). Trimming took off 3 bases at V and 7 bases at J, with 13 bases between the two ends. Germline V gene lookup returns CDR1 LNHDA and CDR2 SQIVND (reference sequence). The CDR3 sequence is 14 residues long.

The chain employs TRBV30 and TRBJ1-3; no firm D call. The germline gives CDR1 GTSNPN, CDR2 SVGIG (reference sequence). V was cut by 0 bases and J by 7 bases, with 7 bases left in between. This CDR3 region has 12 residues. The CDR3 DNA reads TGTGCCTGGAGTGTTGGTCAGAACACCATATATTTT. Protein: CAWSVGQNTIYF.

The chain recombines TRBV5-1 with TRBJ1-1; tentatively, D is TRBD1 (6 bases). CDR3 size: 14 residues. V shed 0 bases and J shed 8 bases, with 14 bases lying between them. The V gene's germline CDR1 is SGHRS and CDR2 YFSETQ. CDR3 sequence reads: CASSLETGPREAFF. As DNA, the CDR3 is TGCGCCAGCAGCTTGGAGACAGGTCCACGAGAAGCTTTCTTT.